These T cell receptor beta chains were read from a single sample in a study of post-analysis software for immune sequencing data. Each CDR3 protein is one row after TCRdb ran MiXCR on the PCR reads. The sample has around 200,000 distinct CDR3 sequences; approximately 28% are singletons. Material for sequencing was blood. Receptor source: a girl aged 2-17 years with multiple sclerosis. The CDR3 runs from the conserved cysteine through the conserved F or W. D genes are given only for firm matches. Rows give clone size only sometimes, using once, few, many, or a class for an expanded clone.

j_call clone_size v_call d_call cdr3_aa cdr3_nt
TRBJ2-5 many TRBV20-1 NA CSARALLQETQYF TGCAGTGCTAGAGCACTACTGCAAGAGACCCAGTACTTC
TRBJ2-3 NA TRBV3-1 NA CASSPRLATTDTQYF TGTGCCAGCAGCCCCCGTCTAGCCACAACAGATACGCAGTATTTT
TRBJ2-5 NA TRBV5-5 NA CASSSSGDGETQYF TGTGCCAGCAGCTCATCAGGGGATGGAGAGACCCAGTACTTC
TRBJ2-3 many TRBV29-1 NA CSGRSSNADTQYF TGCAGCGGACGGTCCTCAAACGCAGATACGCAGTATTTT
TRBJ1-1 NA TRBV30 NA CAWSVMRTVGTEAFF TGTGCCTGGAGTGTTATGCGGACCGTGGGCACTGAAGCTTTCTTT
TRBJ1-4 NA TRBV5-1 NA CASSLGTAKEKLFF TGCGCCAGCAGCTTGGGGACAGCTAAGGAAAAACTGTTTTTT
TRBJ2-3 NA TRBV6-5 TRBD2 CASRPLAESTDTQYF TGTGCCAGCAGGCCTCTAGCGGAGAGCACAGATACGCAGTATTTT
TRBJ2-1 many TRBV5-6 TRBD2 CASSLEVGGPGNEQFF TGTGCCAGCAGCTTGGAGGTGGGAGGGCCGGGCAATGAGCAGTTCTTC
TRBJ2-3 NA TRBV2 NA CASSEAGGQLRYSNQPQYF TGTGCCAGCAGTGAAGCGGGAGGACAGCTGAGGTATAGCAATCAGCCCCAGTATTTT
TRBJ2-7 few TRBV5-1 TRBD1 CASSLSGQGAEQYF TGCGCCAGCAGCTTATCGGGACAGGGGGCAGAGCAGTACTTC
TRBJ2-3 many TRBV7-9 NA CASSLAPYTDTQYF TGTGCCAGCAGCTTAGCCCCTTACACAGATACGCAGTATTTT
TRBJ2-7 large TRBV12-3/TRBV12-4 NA CASSLDRRSWEQYF TGTGCCAGCAGTCTAGACAGGAGGTCATGGGAGCAGTACTTC
TRBJ1-5 NA TRBV20-1 NA CSASPRTVTSNRPQHF TGCAGTGCTAGTCCTAGGACAGTCACTAGCAATCGGCCCCAGCATTTT
TRBJ1-5 NA TRBV4-1 NA CASSQDLGGGNQPQHF TGCGCCAGCAGCCAAGATCTTGGAGGGGGCAATCAGCCCCAGCATTTT
TRBJ2-3 NA TRBV20-1 TRBD2 CSAVNRGSGTDTQYF TGCAGTGCTGTTAATCGCGGGAGCGGGACAGATACGCAGTATTTT
TRBJ1-3 NA TRBV20-1 NA CSARDRVFGNTIYF TGCAGTGCTAGAGATAGGGTTTTTGGAAACACCATATATTTT
TRBJ2-1 NA TRBV12-3/TRBV12-4 NA CASSLSRYSYNEQFF TGTGCCAGCAGTTTATCTCGATACTCCTACAATGAGCAGTTCTTC
TRBJ2-1 many TRBV12-3/TRBV12-4 NA CASSPRGVNEQFF TGTGCCAGCAGCCCTAGGGGGGTCAATGAGCAGTTCTTC
TRBJ2-2 NA TRBV15 NA CATSRDQVPGELFF TGTGCCACCAGCAGAGACCAGGTCCCCGGGGAGCTGTTTTTT
TRBJ2-7 many TRBV24-1 NA CATSDRGATYGKSSYEQYF TGTGCCACCAGTGATAGAGGGGCTACGTACGGCAAGAGCTCCTACGAGCAGTACTTC
TRBJ2-1 NA TRBV28 NA CASSPPPPTSYNEQFF TGTGCCAGCAGTCCCCCTCCCCCCACCTCCTACAATGAGCAGTTCTTC
TRBJ2-1 many TRBV13 NA CASSQWGNEQFF TGTGCCAGCAGCCAATGGGGGAATGAGCAGTTCTTC
TRBJ1-1 few TRBV2 NA CASNPNRGMNTEAFF TGTGCCAGCAACCCCAATCGGGGGATGAACACTGAAGCTTTCTTT
TRBJ1-5 NA TRBV30 NA CAWSSGTSTDQPQHF TGTGCCTGGAGTTCCGGGACGAGCACGGATCAGCCCCAGCATTTT
TRBJ1-1 NA TRBV7-9 TRBD1 CASSRLTGSTEAFF TGTGCCAGCAGCCGCCTGACAGGGTCGACTGAAGCTTTCTTT
TRBJ2-2 many TRBV4-1 NA CASSPGLNTGELFF TGTGCCAGCAGTCCTGGGCTGAACACCGGGGAGCTGTTTTTT
TRBJ1-1 NA TRBV4-1 NA CASSQIDLGGSSEAFF TGCGCCAGCAGCCAAATCGACCTGGGGGGTAGTTCTGAAGCTTTCTTT
TRBJ2-1 NA TRBV11-2 TRBD2 CASSLDRAGGRFF TGTGCCAGCAGCTTAGACCGCGCGGGAGGGAGATTCTTC
TRBJ2-1 many TRBV20-1 NA CSATLSPSYNEQFF TGCAGTGCCACACTCTCCCCTTCCTACAATGAGCAGTTCTTC
TRBJ1-2 few TRBV4-1 NA CASSQDQEYGYTF TGCGCCAGCAGCCAAGATCAGGAGTATGGCTACACCTTC
TRBJ2-2 NA TRBV10-2 NA CASGRGNTGELFF TGCGCCAGCGGGCGGGGGAACACCGGGGAGCTGTTTTTT
TRBJ1-3 NA TRBV12-3/TRBV12-4 TRBD1 CASSSDREGNTIYF TGTGCCAGCAGTTCGGACAGGGAGGGGAACACCATATATTTT
TRBJ2-5 NA TRBV4-1 TRBD1 CASSQDKTGQYQETQYF TGCGCCAGCAGCCAAGATAAGACGGGACAGTACCAAGAGACTCAGTACTTC
TRBJ2-5 many TRBV20-1 TRBD1 CSAPTGNVETQYF TGCAGTGCTCCGACAGGGAATGTAGAGACCCAGTACTTC
TRBJ1-3 NA TRBV12-3/TRBV12-4 TRBD1 CARGQPGNTIYF TGTGCCAGGGGACAGCCCGGAAACACCATATATTTT
TRBJ1-5 few TRBV7-2 NA CASSSLDSSNQPQHF TGTGCCAGCAGCTCCCTAGACAGCTCCAATCAGCCCCAGCATTTT
TRBJ1-4 NA TRBV2 NA CASSDWGGKLFF TGTGCCAGCAGTGATTGGGGAGGAAAACTGTTTTTT
TRBJ2-6 few TRBV20-1 NA CSASDRQPSGANVLTF TGCAGTGCTAGTGACCGACAGCCCTCTGGGGCCAACGTCCTGACTTTC
TRBJ1-6 few TRBV5-1 NA CASSPEWGGNSPLHF TGCGCCAGCAGCCCCGAGTGGGGGGGTAATTCACCCCTCCACTTT
TRBJ2-1 NA TRBV5-1 TRBD2 CASSFKGTSGSSYNEQFF TGCGCCAGCAGCTTTAAGGGGACTAGCGGGAGCTCCTACAATGAGCAGTTCTTC
TRBJ2-7 many TRBV20-1 TRBD2 CSAISGGPSYEQYF TGCAGTGCCATTAGCGGGGGACCCTCCTACGAGCAGTACTTC
TRBJ1-1 NA TRBV30 NA CAWSARGKLNTEAFF TGTGCCTGGAGTGCACGGGGGAAGCTGAACACTGAAGCTTTCTTT
TRBJ2-5 NA TRBV5-1 TRBD1 CASSPGQGVNEQYF TGCGCCAGCAGCCCGGGACAGGGTGTGAATGAGCAGTACTTC
TRBJ1-5 many TRBV7-9 TRBD1 CASSLAPGTGGNQPQHF TGTGCCAGCAGCTTAGCGCCGGGGACAGGGGGAAATCAGCCCCAGCATTTT
TRBJ2-7 NA TRBV24-1 NA CATSDLVYEQYF TGTGCCACCAGTGATTTGGTCTACGAGCAGTACTTC
TRBJ1-5 few TRBV6-1 NA CASTPRRGTRGGNQPQHF TGTGCCAGCACCCCAAGACGCGGGACGAGAGGAGGCAATCAGCCCCAGCATTTT
TRBJ2-1 many TRBV10-2 NA CASSDERSHPHNEQFF TGCGCCAGCAGTGATGAGCGGTCCCACCCCCACAATGAGCAGTTCTTC
TRBJ1-2 many TRBV6-2/TRBV6-3 NA CASSRHTEGYTF TGTGCCAGCAGCCGACACACGGAAGGCTACACCTTC
TRBJ2-5 NA TRBV4-2 NA CASNQGAAQYF TGTGCCAGCAACCAAGGGGCCGCGCAGTACTTC
TRBJ1-5 NA TRBV20-1 TRBD1 CSARRTGGNQPQHF TGCAGTGCTAGAAGGACAGGAGGCAATCAGCCCCAGCATTTT
TRBJ2-5 NA TRBV9 NA CASSVLGTGQETQYF TGTGCCAGCAGCGTTTTGGGGACGGGCCAAGAGACCCAGTACTTC
TRBJ1-6 few TRBV6-2/TRBV6-3 TRBD1 CASTSGGRESPLHF TGTGCCAGCACCTCAGGGGGTAGAGAATCACCCCTCCACTTT
TRBJ2-5 many TRBV5-1 NA CASSRDTNKGRETQYF TGCGCCAGCAGTCGGGACACGAATAAAGGGCGAGAGACCCAGTACTTC
TRBJ2-7 NA TRBV7-2 NA CASSLEPGIYEQYF TGTGCCAGCAGCTTAGAACCGGGTATCTACGAGCAGTACTTC